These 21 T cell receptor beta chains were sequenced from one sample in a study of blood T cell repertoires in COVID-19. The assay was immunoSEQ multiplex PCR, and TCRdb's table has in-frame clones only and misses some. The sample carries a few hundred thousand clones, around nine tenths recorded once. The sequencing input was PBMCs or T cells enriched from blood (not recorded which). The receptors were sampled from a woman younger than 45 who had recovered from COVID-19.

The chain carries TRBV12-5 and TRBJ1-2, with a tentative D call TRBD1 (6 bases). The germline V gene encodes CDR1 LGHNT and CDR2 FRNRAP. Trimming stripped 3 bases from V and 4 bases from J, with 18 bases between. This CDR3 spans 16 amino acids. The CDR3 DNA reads TGTGCTAGTGGTTTCTCAGGGAGGGGGGCCGTCTATGGCTACACCTTC. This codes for CASGFSGRGAVYGYTF.

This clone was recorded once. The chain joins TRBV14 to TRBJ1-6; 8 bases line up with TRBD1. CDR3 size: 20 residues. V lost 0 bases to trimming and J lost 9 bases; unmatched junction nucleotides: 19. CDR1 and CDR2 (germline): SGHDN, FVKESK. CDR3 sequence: CASSQDRTGLSSFRRSPLHF. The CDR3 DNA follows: TGTGCCAGCAGCCAAGATCGGACAGGGTTGTCATCTTTTCGTCGTTCACCCCTCCACTTT.

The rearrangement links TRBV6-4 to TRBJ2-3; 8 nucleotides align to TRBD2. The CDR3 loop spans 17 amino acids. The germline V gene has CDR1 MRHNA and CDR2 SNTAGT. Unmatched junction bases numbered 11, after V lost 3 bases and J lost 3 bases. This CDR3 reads CASSELSGGEGTDTQYF. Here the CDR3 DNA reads TGTGCCAGCAGTGAATTGTCGGGAGGGGAGGGGACAGATACGCAGTATTTT.

The CDR3 DNA follows: TGTGCCAGCAGCTTTTTAGCCCTTACTGAAGCTTTCTTT. Translated, it gives CASSFLALTEAFF. This rearrangement joins TRBV11-2 to TRBJ1-1; D uncertain. The CDR3 contains 13 residues. CDR1 is SGHAT, CDR2 FQNNGV, per germline. Trimming removed 3 bases from V and 5 bases from J, with 10 bases in between.

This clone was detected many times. The DNA of the CDR3 is TGTGCCAGCAGTTTCTGGGCACGTGGTGAAAAACTGTTTTTT. Translating it yields CASSFWARGEKLFF. J is TRBJ1-4 and V is TRBV28; D ambiguous. Germline V gene lookup returns CDR1 MDHEN and CDR2 SYDVKM. V was cut by 3 bases and J by 7 bases, with 12 bases left in between. The CDR3 runs to 14 residues.

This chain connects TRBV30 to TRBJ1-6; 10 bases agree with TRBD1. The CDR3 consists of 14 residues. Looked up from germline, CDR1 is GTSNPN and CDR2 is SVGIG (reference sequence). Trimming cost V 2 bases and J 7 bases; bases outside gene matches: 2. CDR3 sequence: CAWSPGQGNSPLHF. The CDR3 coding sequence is TGTGCCTGGAGTCCGGGACAGGGGAATTCACCCCTCCACTTT. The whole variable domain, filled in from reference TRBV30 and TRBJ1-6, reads SQTIHQWPATLVQPVGSPLSLECTVEGTSNPNLYWYRQAAGRGLQLLFYSVGIGQISSEVPQNLSASRPQDRQFILSSKKLLLSDSGFYLCAWSPGQGNSPLHFGNGTRLTVT.

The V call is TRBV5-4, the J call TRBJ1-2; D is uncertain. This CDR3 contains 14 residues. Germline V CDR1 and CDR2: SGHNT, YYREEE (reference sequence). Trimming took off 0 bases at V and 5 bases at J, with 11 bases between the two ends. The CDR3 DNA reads TGTGCCAGCAGCTTGGCCTCCGAGGATTATGGCTACACCTTC. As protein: CASSLASEDYGYTF.

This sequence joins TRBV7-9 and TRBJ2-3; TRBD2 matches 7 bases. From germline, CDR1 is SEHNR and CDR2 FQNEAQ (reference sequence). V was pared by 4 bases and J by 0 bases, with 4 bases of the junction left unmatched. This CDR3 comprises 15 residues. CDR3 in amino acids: CASSYRLASTDTQYF. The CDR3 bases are TGTGCCAGCAGCTACCGACTAGCTAGCACAGATACGCAGTATTTT.

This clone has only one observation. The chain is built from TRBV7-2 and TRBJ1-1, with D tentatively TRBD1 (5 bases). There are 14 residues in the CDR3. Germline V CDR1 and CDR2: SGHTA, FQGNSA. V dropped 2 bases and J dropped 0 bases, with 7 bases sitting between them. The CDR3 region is CASSLWGMNTEAFF. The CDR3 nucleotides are TGTGCCAGCAGCTTATGGGGCATGAACACTGAAGCTTTCTTT.

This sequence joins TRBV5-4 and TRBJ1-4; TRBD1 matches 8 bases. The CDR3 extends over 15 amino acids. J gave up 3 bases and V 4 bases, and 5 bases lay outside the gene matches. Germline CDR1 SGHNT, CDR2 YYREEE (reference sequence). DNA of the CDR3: TGTGCCAGCAGCCCAGGGGGCCTTTCTAATGAAAAACTGTTTTTT. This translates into CASSPGGLSNEKLFF. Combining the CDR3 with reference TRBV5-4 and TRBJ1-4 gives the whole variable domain ETGVTQSPTHLIKTRGQQVTLRCSSQSGHNTVSWYQQALGQGPQFIFQYYREEENGRGNFPPRFSGLQFPNYSSELNVNALELDDSALYLCASSPGGLSNEKLFFGSGTQLSVL.

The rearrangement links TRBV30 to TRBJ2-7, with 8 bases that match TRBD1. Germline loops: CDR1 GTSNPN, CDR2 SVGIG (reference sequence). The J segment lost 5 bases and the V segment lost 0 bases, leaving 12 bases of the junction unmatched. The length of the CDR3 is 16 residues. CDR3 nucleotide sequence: TGTGCCTGGAGTGTACCCGGGACAGGATTTTGGAACGAGCAGTACTTC. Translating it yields CAWSVPGTGFWNEQYF.

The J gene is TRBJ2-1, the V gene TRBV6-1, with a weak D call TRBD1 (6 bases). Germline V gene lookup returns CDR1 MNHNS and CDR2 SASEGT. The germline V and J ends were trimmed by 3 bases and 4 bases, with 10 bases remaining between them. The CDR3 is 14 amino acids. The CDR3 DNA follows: TGTGCCAGCAGTGACAGGGGATCTTACAATGAGCAGTTCTTC. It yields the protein CASSDRGSYNEQFF.

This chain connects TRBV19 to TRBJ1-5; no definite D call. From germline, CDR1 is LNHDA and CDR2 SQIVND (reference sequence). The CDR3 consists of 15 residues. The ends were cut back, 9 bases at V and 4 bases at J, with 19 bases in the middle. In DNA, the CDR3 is TGTGCCAGCCGGGAGGAAGCCCTTTTTAATCAGCCCCAGCATTTT. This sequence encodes CASREEALFNQPQHF.

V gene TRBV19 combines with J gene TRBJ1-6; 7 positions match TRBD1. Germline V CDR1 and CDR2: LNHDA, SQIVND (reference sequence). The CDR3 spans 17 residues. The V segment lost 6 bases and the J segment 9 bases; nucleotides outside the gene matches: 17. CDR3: CASSRQGMSFGGSPLHF. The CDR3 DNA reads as TGTGCCAGTAGCCGACAGGGAATGAGCTTTGGTGGTTCACCCCTCCACTTT.

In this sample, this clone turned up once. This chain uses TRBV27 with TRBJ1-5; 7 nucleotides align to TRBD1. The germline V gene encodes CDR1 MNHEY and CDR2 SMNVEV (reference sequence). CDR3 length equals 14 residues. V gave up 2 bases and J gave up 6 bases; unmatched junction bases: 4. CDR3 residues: CASSLIGGGQPQHF. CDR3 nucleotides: TGTGCCAGCAGTTTAATAGGGGGCGGTCAGCCCCAGCATTTT.

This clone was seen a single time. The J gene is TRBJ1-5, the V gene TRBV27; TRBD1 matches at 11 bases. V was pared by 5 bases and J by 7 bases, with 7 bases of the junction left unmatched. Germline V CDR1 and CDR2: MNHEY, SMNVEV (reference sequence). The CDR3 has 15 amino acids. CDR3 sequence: CASSTGTGGRQPQHF. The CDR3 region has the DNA TGTGCCAGCAGTACCGGGACAGGGGGGAGACAGCCCCAGCATTTT.

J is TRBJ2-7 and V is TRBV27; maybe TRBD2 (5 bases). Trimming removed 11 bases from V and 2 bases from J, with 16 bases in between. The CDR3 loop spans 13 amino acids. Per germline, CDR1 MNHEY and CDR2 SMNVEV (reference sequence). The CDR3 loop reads CAAGGGSTYEQYF. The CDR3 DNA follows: TGTGCCGCCGGAGGTGGGTCGACCTACGAGCAGTACTTC.

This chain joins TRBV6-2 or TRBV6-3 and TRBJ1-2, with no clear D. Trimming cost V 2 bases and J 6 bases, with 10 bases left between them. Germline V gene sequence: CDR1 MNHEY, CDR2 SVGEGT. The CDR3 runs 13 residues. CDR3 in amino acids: CASSYGERHGYTF. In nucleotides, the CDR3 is TGTGCCAGCAGTTACGGGGAGAGGCATGGCTACACCTTC.

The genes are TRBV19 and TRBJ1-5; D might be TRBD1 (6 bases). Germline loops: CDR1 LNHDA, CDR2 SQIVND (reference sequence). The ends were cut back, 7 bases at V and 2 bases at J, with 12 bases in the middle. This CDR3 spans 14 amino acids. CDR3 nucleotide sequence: TGTGCCAGTAACGACAGGCCAGGCAATCAGCCCCAGCATTTT. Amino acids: CASNDRPGNQPQHF.

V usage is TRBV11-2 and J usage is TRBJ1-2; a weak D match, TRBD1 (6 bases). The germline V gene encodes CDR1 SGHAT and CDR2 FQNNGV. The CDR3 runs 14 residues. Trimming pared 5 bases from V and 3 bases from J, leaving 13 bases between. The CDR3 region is CASSRSDSYYGYTF. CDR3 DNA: TGTGCCAGCAGCCGGTCGGACAGCTACTATGGCTACACCTTC.

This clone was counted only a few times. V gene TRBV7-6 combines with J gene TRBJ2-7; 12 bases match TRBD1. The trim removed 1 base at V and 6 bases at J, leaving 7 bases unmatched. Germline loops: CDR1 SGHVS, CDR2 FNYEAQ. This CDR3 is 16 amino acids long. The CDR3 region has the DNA TGTGCCAGCAGCTTAGAAGGCGGGACAGGGGGCTTCGAGCAGTACTTC. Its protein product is CASSLEGGTGGFEQYF. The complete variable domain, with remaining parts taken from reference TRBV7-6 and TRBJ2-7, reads GAGVSQSPRYKVTKRGQDVALRCDPISGHVSLYWYRQALGQGPEFLTYFNYEAQQDKSGLPNDRFSAERPEGSISTLTIQRTEQRDSAMYRCASSLEGGTGGFEQYFGPGTRLTVT.